Below, 8 T cell receptor beta chains from the same sample are listed, as sequenced in a study of memory CD4+ T cells and cytomegalovirus serostatus. This table comes from immunoSEQ multiplex PCR, and its TCRdb copy is limited to in-frame clones, with some not included. The table records 50,000 to 60,000 clones, about 83% of them present only once. The sort gate was single viable CD3+CD4+CD8-CD45RO+ cells for memory CD4+ T cells. Sequenced: memory CD4+ T cells from blood. The receptors here all came from an adult in good health and CMV-seropositive.

This rearrangement joins TRBV5-1 to TRBJ2-1, with D perhaps TRBD2 (6 bases). V lost 2 bases and J 7 bases, leaving 16 bases between the germline ends. The germline V gene has CDR1 SGHRS and CDR2 YFSETQ. The CDR3 has 15 residues. The CDR3 region is CASSFDGGTRNEQFF. The CDR3 coding sequence is TGCGCCAGCAGCTTCGATGGAGGGACTCGGAATGAGCAGTTCTTC.

This chain connects TRBV10-3 to TRBJ2-5, with a tentative D call TRBD1 (5 bases). Germline assignment: CDR1 ENHRY and CDR2 SYGVKD. Trimming removed 0 bases from V and 5 bases from J, with 10 bases in between. CDR3 length equals 14 residues. CDR3 sequence reads: CAISESKGQETQYF. For the CDR3, the DNA is TGTGCCATCAGTGAGTCCAAGGGGCAGGAGACCCAGTACTTC.

This chain links TRBV4-2 with TRBJ2-2; D is perhaps TRBD1 or TRBD2 (6 bases each). Trimming took off 0 bases at V and 4 bases at J, with 12 bases between the two ends. CDR1 is LGHNA and CDR2 is YNFKEQ in the germline V gene. There are 16 residues in the CDR3. CDR3 in DNA: TGTGCCAGCAGCCAAGATTTTGGGGGGCCCACCGGGGAGCTGTTTTTT. Residues: CASSQDFGGPTGELFF.

The chain carries TRBV6-1 and TRBJ2-1; D call uncertain. From germline, CDR1 is MNHNS and CDR2 SASEGT. CDR3 size: 15 residues. V lost 3 bases and J lost 4, with 13 bases in between. In nucleotides, the CDR3 is TGTGCCAGCAGTGATGGTGCTAACCTATACAATGAGCAGTTCTTC. This gives the protein CASSDGANLYNEQFF.

This clone was picked up one time. The genes are TRBV27 and TRBJ2-2; a possible D gene is TRBD1 (6 bases). CDR1 MNHEY and CDR2 SMNVEV come from the germline V gene (reference sequence). Trimming stripped 6 bases from V and 6 bases from J, with 14 bases between. The CDR3 consists of 14 residues. This chain's CDR3 is CASSRSDSSGELFF. Written as DNA, the CDR3 is TGTGCCAGCAGCCGCTCGGACAGTTCCGGGGAGCTGTTTTTT.

This clone was found a few times. V is TRBV10-3 and J is TRBJ2-7, with 7 nucleotides matching TRBD1. Germline CDR1 is ENHRY and CDR2 is SYGVKD. CDR3 length equals 14 residues. Trimming took 4 bases from V and 6 from J; bases not matched to a gene: 9. CDR3 bases: TGTGCCATCAGTGGGGGCTCGACAGGGCTCGAGCAGTACTTC. Protein sequence: CAISGGSTGLEQYF.

This clone showed up just a few times. The chain links TRBV7-2 to TRBJ2-3, with D maybe TRBD2 (5 bases). The CDR3 extends over 18 amino acids. V was cut by 5 bases and J by 2 bases, with 23 bases left in between. Germline CDR1 reads SGHTA; CDR2 reads FQGNSA. In DNA, the CDR3 is TGTGCCAGCAGCCTTTACCCCATATCGACGGGAAACACAGATACGCAGTATTTT. This codes for CASSLYPISTGNTDTQYF.

DNA for the CDR3: TGTGCCAGCAGCCCTCCCTTCTCTGGGGCCAACGTCCTGACTTTC. Its translation is CASSPPFSGANVLTF. J is TRBJ2-6 and V is TRBV11-2; D remains unclear. The germline V and J ends were trimmed by 5 bases and 0 bases, with 8 bases remaining between them. Germline loops: CDR1 SGHAT, CDR2 FQNNGV. The CDR3 is 15 residues long.